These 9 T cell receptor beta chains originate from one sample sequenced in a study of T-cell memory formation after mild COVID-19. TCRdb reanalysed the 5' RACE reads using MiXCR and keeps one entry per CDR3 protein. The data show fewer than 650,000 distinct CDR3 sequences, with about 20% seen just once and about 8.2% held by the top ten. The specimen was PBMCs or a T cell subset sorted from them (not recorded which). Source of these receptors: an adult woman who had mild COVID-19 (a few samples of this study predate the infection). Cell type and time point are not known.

CDR3 loop: CASSSDRGHLNEQFF. The DNA of the CDR3 is TGTGCCAGCAGCTCCGACAGGGGGCATTTAAATGAGCAGTTCTTC. The gene calls are TRBV11-3 and TRBJ2-1, with 10 bases that match TRBD1. The CDR3 length is 15 residues. Germline CDR1 and CDR2: SGHNT and YENEEA. V lost 4 bases, J lost 7 bases, and 7 bases stayed unmatched.

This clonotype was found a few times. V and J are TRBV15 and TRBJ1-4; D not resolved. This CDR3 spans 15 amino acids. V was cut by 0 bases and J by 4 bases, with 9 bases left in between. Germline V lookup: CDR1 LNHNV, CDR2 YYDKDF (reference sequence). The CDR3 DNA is TGTGCCACCAGCAGAGATCCCAGTGTTAATGAAAAACTGTTTTTT. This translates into CATSRDPSVNEKLFF.

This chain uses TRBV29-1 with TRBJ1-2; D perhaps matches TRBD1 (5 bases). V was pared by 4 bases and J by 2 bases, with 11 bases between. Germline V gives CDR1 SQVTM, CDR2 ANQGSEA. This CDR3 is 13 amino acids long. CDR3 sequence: CSVGGVANYGYTF. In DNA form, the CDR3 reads TGCAGCGTTGGGGGGGTAGCGAACTATGGCTACACCTTC.

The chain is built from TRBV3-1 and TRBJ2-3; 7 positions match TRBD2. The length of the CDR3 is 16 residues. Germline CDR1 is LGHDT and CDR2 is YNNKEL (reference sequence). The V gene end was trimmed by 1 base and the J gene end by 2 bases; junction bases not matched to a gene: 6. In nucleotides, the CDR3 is TGTGCCAGCAGCCAAGCGCGGGGGTCCTACACAGATACGCAGTATTTT. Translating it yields CASSQARGSYTDTQYF.

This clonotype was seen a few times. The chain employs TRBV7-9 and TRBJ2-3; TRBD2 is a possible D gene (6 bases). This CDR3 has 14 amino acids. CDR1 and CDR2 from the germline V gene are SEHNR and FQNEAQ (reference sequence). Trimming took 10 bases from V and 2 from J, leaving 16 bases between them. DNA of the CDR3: TGTGCCAACGATCTAGCGCTCGTCACAGATACGCAGTATTTT. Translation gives CANDLALVTDTQYF.

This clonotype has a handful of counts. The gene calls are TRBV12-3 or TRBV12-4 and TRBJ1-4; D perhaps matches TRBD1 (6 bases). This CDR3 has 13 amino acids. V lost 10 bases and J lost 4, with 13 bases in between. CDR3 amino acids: CATQGRGNEKLFF. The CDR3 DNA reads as TGTGCCACCCAGGGGCGCGGTAATGAAAAACTGTTTTTT.

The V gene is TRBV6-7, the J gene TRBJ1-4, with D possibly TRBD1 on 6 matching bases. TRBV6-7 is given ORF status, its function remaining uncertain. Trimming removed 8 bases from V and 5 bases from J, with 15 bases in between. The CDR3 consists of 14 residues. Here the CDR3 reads CASCQTGTNEKLFF. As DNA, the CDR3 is TGTGCCAGCTGCCAGACAGGAACAAATGAAAAACTGTTTTTT.

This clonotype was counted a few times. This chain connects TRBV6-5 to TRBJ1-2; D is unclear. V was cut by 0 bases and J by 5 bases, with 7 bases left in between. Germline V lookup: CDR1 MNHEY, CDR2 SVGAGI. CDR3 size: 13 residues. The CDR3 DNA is TGTGCCAGCAGTTACTCTGGGAGTTATGGCTACACCTTC. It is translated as CASSYSGSYGYTF.

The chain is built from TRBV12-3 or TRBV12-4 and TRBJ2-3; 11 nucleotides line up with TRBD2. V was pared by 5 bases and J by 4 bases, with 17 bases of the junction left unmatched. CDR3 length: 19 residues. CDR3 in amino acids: CASSVGLAGQPSPADTQYF. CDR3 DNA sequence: TGTGCCAGCAGTGTAGGACTAGCGGGTCAACCCAGTCCAGCAGATACGCAGTATTTT.